This is a list of T cell receptor beta chains from one sample in a study of cytomegalovirus exposure and HLA in healthy donors. The method was immunoSEQ multiplex PCR; TCRdb's version includes in-frame clones alone and lacks a portion of them. The sample has under 150,000 clones; around 86% are singletons. The specimen was PBMCs. The source is a man aged 18 to 29 in good health and CMV-seropositive. The CDR3 runs from the conserved cysteine through the conserved F or W. The D gene is left open where the match is weak. Rows give clone size only sometimes, using once, few, many, or a class for an expanded clone.

clone size	D gene	V gene	J gene	CDR3 DNA	CDR3 protein
once	TRBD1	TRBV28	TRBJ2-2	TGTGCCAGCAGCCAAACGACAGGGGGCAACACCGGGGAGCTGTTTTTT	CASSQTTGGNTGELFF
-	TRBD1	TRBV29-1	TRBJ2-5	TGCAGCGTAAGACAGGGCCCAAGGACCCAGTACTTC	CSVRQGPRTQYF
-	-	TRBV29-1	TRBJ1-2	TGCAGCGTTCGGGGAGACGGCTACACCTTC	CSVRGDGYTF
-	-	TRBV29-1	TRBJ2-6	TGCAGCGTTGAGAGCGGAGGCTCTGGGGCCAACGTCCTGACTTTC	CSVESGGSGANVLTF
-	-	TRBV4-2	TRBJ2-1	TGTGCCAGCAGCCAACTAGATAGGCGGGGGCCACCCTACAATGAGCAGTTCTTC	CASSQLDRRGPPYNEQFF
-	-	TRBV6-5	TRBJ1-1	TGTGCCAGCAGTAGAGAGGGAAAAGCGAACACTGAAGCTTTCTTT	CASSREGKANTEAFF
-	TRBD1	TRBV5-4	TRBJ2-5	TGTGCCAGCAGCACTAGGGGGACAGGGGGCCGGGAGACCCAGTACTTC	CASSTRGTGGRETQYF
-	-	TRBV5-1	TRBJ1-5	TGCGCCAGCAGGTCCCCGCGGGGCAATCAGCCCCAGCATTTT	CASRSPRGNQPQHF
-	-	TRBV10-2	TRBJ1-2	TGCGCCAGCAGTGAGAGGGGCAGGGCGGATGGCTACACCTTC	CASSERGRADGYTF
-	TRBD1	TRBV30	TRBJ2-7	TGTGCCTGGGGGACAGGGCCCGAGCAGTACTTC	CAWGTGPEQYF
once	TRBD2	TRBV5-1	TRBJ2-7	TGCGCCAGTGGGACTAGCCCTGGCTACGAGCAGTACTTC	CASGTSPGYEQYF
-	-	TRBV18	TRBJ2-3	TGTGCCAGCTCACCAGGGCAGCGCACAGATACGCAGTATTTT	CASSPGQRTDTQYF
-	TRBD1	TRBV28	TRBJ1-2	TGTGCCAGCAGTTTAGACAGGGCAAGGGGCTACACCTTC	CASSLDRARGYTF
-	-	TRBV5-4	TRBJ2-7	TGTGCCAGCAGCCCGGTAGAAACCCACGAGCAGTACTTC	CASSPVETHEQYF
-	-	TRBV5-1	TRBJ2-5	TGCGCCAGCAGCTCGGGGTGGGGGGACCAAGAGACCCAGTACTTC	CASSSGWGDQETQYF
-	-	TRBV6-5	TRBJ1-5	TGTGCCAGCAGTTCTAGGCGGGCGGCGGAGAATCAGCCCCAGCATTTT	CASSSRRAAENQPQHF
-	TRBD2	TRBV27	TRBJ2-5	TGTGCCAGCGCACCTCAAATAACTAGCGGGGTCCGCGGGGAGACCCAGTACTTC	CASAPQITSGVRGETQYF
-	-	TRBV5-1	TRBJ2-1	TGCGCCAGCAGCCAGGACAGTTACAATGAGCAGTTCTTC	CASSQDSYNEQFF
-	TRBD1	TRBV2	TRBJ1-2	TGTGCCAGCAGGGACGGGACAGGGTTTACCTATGGCTACACCTTC	CASRDGTGFTYGYTF
-	-	TRBV6-4	TRBJ1-2	TGTGCCCCCCCTTCGGGTTTTCTCTATGGCTACACCTTC	CAPPSGFLYGYTF
once	TRBD1	TRBV13	TRBJ2-7	TGTGCCAGCAGCTTAGGGGACAGGGGCTCCTACGAGCAGTACTTC	CASSLGDRGSYEQYF
-	TRBD1	TRBV7-6	TRBJ2-7	TGTGCCAGCACCACGGAACAGGGGGACGAGCAGTACTTC	CASTTEQGDEQYF
-	-	TRBV2	TRBJ1-5	TGTGCCAGCAGTGAATTGACAGCCCGCAATCAGCCCCAGCATTTT	CASSELTARNQPQHF
-	TRBD2	TRBV25-1	TRBJ2-1	TGTGCCAGCACTGGGGGGGTTGATGAGCAGTTCTTC	CASTGGVDEQFF
-	TRBD2	TRBV27	TRBJ2-7	TGTGCCAGCAGTACCCCTACTAGCGGGAGGCCCTACGAGCAGTACTTC	CASSTPTSGRPYEQYF
-	-	TRBV5-1	TRBJ2-5	TGCGCCAGCAGCTTGTGGGACACAAACCGGGAGACCCAGTACTTC	CASSLWDTNRETQYF
-	-	TRBV5-1	TRBJ1-3	TGCGCCAGCAGCCCCCCCGGTGGAAACACCATATATTTT	CASSPPGGNTIYF
-	-	TRBV7-2	TRBJ1-1	TGTGCCAGCAGCTTAGGTCAGGGGTTTCGGACTGAAGCTTTCTTT	CASSLGQGFRTEAFF
-	-	TRBV14	TRBJ2-7	TGTGCCAGCAGCCATATACCGGGTCGTCGCGAGCAGTACTTC	CASSHIPGRREQYF
-	-	TRBV2	TRBJ1-5	TGTGCCAGCAGTGAAATTGGGGGCAGCTATTCAAATCAGCCCCAGCATTTT	CASSEIGGSYSNQPQHF
-	-	TRBV7-9	TRBJ1-4	TGTGCCAGCAGCGGGAAGGACAGCCTAAATGAAAAACTGTTTTTT	CASSGKDSLNEKLFF
-	-	TRBV10-3	TRBJ1-2	TGTGCCATCAGCAGCGGAGGGCGCGGCTACACCTTC	CAISSGGRGYTF
-	TRBD2	TRBV19	TRBJ2-1	TGTGCCAGTAGTATAGAGGGACTAGCTTCGGGTGAGCAGTTCTTC	CASSIEGLASGEQFF
-	-	TRBV19	TRBJ2-3	TGTGCCAGTAGTTCTCAGGGATCAGATACGCAGTATTTT	CASSSQGSDTQYF
-	-	TRBV11-2	TRBJ1-2	TGTGCCAGCAGCTTAGTTCTTACGCTGCAGGGGAACTATGGCTACACCTTC	CASSLVLTLQGNYGYTF